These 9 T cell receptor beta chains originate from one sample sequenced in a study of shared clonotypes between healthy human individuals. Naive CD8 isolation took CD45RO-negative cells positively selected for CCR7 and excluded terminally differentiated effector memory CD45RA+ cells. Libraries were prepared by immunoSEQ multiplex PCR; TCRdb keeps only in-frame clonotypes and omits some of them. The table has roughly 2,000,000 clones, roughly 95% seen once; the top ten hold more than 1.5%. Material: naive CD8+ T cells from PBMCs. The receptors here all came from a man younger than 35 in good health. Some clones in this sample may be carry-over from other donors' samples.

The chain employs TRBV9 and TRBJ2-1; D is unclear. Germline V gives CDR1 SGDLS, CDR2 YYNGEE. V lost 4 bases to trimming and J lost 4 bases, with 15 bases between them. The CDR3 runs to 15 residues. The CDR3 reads CASSPPAAPYNEQFF. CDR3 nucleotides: TGTGCCAGCAGCCCTCCAGCAGCACCATACAATGAGCAGTTCTTC.

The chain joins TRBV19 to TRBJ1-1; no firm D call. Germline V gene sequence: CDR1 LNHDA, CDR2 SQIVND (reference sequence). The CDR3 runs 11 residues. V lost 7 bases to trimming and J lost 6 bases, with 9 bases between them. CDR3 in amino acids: CASKGNPEAFF. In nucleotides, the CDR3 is TGTGCCAGTAAAGGGAATCCTGAAGCTTTCTTT.

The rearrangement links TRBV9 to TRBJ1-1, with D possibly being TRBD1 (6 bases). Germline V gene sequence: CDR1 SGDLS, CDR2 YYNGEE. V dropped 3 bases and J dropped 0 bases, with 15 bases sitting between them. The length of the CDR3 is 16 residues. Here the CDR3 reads CASSGSGAPMNTEAFF. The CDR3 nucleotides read TGTGCCAGCAGCGGGTCAGGGGCACCTATGAACACTGAAGCTTTCTTT.

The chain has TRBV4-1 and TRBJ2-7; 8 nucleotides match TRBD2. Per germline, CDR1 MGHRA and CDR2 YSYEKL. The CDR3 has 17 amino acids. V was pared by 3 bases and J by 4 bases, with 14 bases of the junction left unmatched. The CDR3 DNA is TGCGCCAGCAGCCAGTCTTCCACGGGAGGGGCCGGGTACGAGCAGTACTTC. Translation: CASSQSSTGGAGYEQYF.

The chain's CDR3 is CAAGQVSYEQYF. DNA for the CDR3: TGTGCCGCCGGACAGGTCTCCTACGAGCAGTACTTC. The gene calls are TRBV27 and TRBJ2-7; TRBD1 agrees at 7 bases. Germline-derived CDR1 and CDR2 are MNHEY and SMNVEV (reference sequence). CDR3 length: 12 amino acids. The V gene end was trimmed by 11 bases and the J gene end by 0 bases; junction bases not matched to a gene: 4.

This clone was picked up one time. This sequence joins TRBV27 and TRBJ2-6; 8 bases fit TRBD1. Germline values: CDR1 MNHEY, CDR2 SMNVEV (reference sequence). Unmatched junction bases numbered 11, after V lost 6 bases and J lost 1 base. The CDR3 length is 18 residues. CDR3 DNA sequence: TGTGCCAGCAGCGACCGGGACAGGCTACCTTCTGGGGCCAACGTCCTGACTTTC. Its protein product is CASSDRDRLPSGANVLTF.

The CDR3 sequence is CASRSTVAYEQYF. DNA of the CDR3: TGTGCCAGCAGATCTACAGTTGCCTACGAGCAGTACTTC. The J gene is TRBJ2-7, the V gene TRBV7-9; the D is unclear. The germline gives CDR1 SEHNR, CDR2 FQNEAQ (reference sequence). This CDR3 spans 13 amino acids. Trimming removed 6 bases at V and 2 bases at J, with 11 bases between.

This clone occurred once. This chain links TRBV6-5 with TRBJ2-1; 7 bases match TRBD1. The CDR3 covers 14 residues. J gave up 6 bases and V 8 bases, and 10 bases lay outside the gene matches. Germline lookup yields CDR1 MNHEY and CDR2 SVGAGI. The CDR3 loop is CASGKQGNGNEQFF. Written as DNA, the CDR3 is TGTGCCAGCGGAAAACAGGGGAATGGCAATGAGCAGTTCTTC.

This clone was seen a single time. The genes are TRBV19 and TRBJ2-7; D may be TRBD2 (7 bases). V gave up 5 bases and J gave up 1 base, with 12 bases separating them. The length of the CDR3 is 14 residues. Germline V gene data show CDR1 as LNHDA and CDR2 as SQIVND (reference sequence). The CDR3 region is CASSLQGGSYEQYF. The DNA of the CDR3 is TGTGCCAGTAGTTTACAGGGAGGGTCCTACGAGCAGTACTTC.